This T cell receptor (beta chain) appears in the sequencing data of a study of shared clonotypes between healthy human individuals. Overall study results and limits: Relative to clonotypes present in all four donors, those not shared had lower generation probabilities. With a handful of donors compared, roughly 5% of naive CD4 clonotypes were shared.

V was shortened by 0 bases and J by 5 bases, with 11 bases between the two germline ends. This CDR3 has 15 amino acids. In germline, CDR1 is SEHNR, CDR2 FQNEAQ (reference sequence). CD45RO-negative CD8 cells positively selected for CCR7 made up the naive population, which excluded terminally differentiated effector memory CD45RA+ cells. Details on this clone: What it binds is not known. Additional DNA sequences in this sample encode the identical CDR3.

TCRdb keeps only in-frame clones here, not all; method: immunoSEQ multiplex PCR. Seen here are some 2.1 million clones, over 85% observed once, and the top ten hold approximately 1.2%. Sequenced: naive CD8+ T cells sorted from blood. This clonotype originated in a man aged 18 to 29 in good health. The chain is built from TRBV7-9 and TRBJ1-5, with D maybe TRBD1 (5 bases). The chain's CDR3 is CASSLAGTGDQPQHF. The CDR3 coding sequence is TGTGCCAGCAGCTTAGCCGGGACTGGAGATCAGCCCCAGCATTTT.